The following is a TCR beta chain sequence with its context. PCR involved 60 Vbeta and 13 Jbeta primers. Clones were read by immunoSEQ multiplex PCR, and TCRdb kept only the in-frame ones, dropping some. The repertoire holds about 100,000 clones, with 75% to 90% as singletons. Donors consisted of healthy bone marrow donors. The record originates from a study of cytomegalovirus exposure and HLA in healthy donors. The sample comprised PBMCs. The sequence derives from a young man in good health and CMV-seronegative.

CDR3 nucleotide sequence: TGTGCCAGCAGCTCACAGGGAGCTGGGGCCAACGTCCTGACTTTC. Its protein product is CASSSQGAGANVLTF. V is TRBV11-1 and J is TRBJ2-6; a weak D match, TRBD1 (6 bases). The germline CDR1 and CDR2 sequences are SGHAT and FQDESV (reference sequence). The germline V and J ends were trimmed by 4 bases and 2 bases, with 9 bases remaining between them. The CDR3 sequence is 15 residues long.